This T cell receptor (beta chain) was recovered during a study of shared T cell receptors in the human thymus. CDR1 is GTSNPN and CDR2 is SVGIG in the germline V gene (reference sequence). The CDR3 is 12 residues long. V dropped 5 bases and J dropped 3 bases, with 10 bases sitting between them. Some clones are missing from TCRdb's copy, which holds only in-frame ones; the method was immunoSEQ multiplex PCR. The table shows over 650,000 clones, with around 87% occurring only once. The sample was also linked to a second study, of human thymus T cells.

V is TRBV30 and J is TRBJ1-1; D remains ambiguous. This receptor was obtained from a boy younger than two with a congenital heart defect. The material sequenced was thymocytes. For the CDR3, the DNA is TGTGCCTGGGTCAGGTTGGACACTGAAGCTTTCTTT. The encoded protein is CAWVRLDTEAFF.